The clone carrying this T cell receptor (beta chain) was counted only a few times. No antigen is known for it. With iRepertoire HTBI primers and Arm-PCR of CDR3 regions, TCR beta libraries were built. TCRdb reprocessed the multiplex PCR reads with MiXCR, giving one entry per CDR3 protein. The sample has hundreds of thousands of distinct CDR3 sequences; 15% to 20% are singletons. This sample was taken from a study of regulatory T cells in long-lasting Graves disease. Study findings and constraints: Only a small sample size was used, which may have cut accuracy.

There are 13 residues in the CDR3. Between the trimmed V and J ends, which lost 6 bases and 9 bases, there was a span of 15 bases. Time point given: newly diagnosed GD, antithyroid drugs for less than 3 months. RNA extracted from PBMCs served as the sequencing template. These sequences were also reported in another study, on T cells in Graves' hyperthyroidism and ophthalmopathy. Per that study: Newly diagnosed patients aged 18 to 65 had hyperthyroidism of under 2 months' duration. Each diagnosis drew on symptoms, thyroxine, TRAb, thyroid ultrasound and orbital computed tomography findings. Using the HTBI primer set, a first-round RT-PCR was run on the TCR CDR3.

J is TRBJ1-5 and V is TRBV12-3 or TRBV12-4; possible D gene TRBD1, 5 bases. This sequence was found in a woman aged 35-60 years with Graves disease. Sequences were derived from peripheral blood mononuclear cells (PBMCs), sampled at new diagnosis, from a patient treated with antithyroid drugs. CDR3 DNA: TGTGCCAGCAGCCAAAACCCGGGGGGGCCCCAGCATTTT. Protein product: CASSQNPGGPQHF.